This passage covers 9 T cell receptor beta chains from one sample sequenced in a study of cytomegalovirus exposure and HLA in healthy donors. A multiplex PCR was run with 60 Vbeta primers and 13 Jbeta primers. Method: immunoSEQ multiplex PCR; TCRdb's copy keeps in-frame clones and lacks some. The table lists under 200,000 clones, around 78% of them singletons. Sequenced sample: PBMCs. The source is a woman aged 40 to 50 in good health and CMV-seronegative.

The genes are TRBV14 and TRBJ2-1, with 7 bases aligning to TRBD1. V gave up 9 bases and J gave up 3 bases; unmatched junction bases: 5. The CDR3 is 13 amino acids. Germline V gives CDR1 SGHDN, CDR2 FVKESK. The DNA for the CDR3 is TGTGCCAGTAATCGGGACAGCTACAATGAGCAGTTCTTC. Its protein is CASNRDSYNEQFF.

The CDR3 nucleotides read TGTGCCAGCAGTGAGTCTCACACGTTAAAGCAGTACTTC. It yields the protein CASSESHTLKQYF. The chain couples TRBV6-1 to TRBJ2-7; D uncertain. Germline V gene lookup returns CDR1 MNHNS and CDR2 SASEGT. Trimming took 3 bases from V and 8 from J, leaving 14 bases between them. This CDR3 is built from 13 residues.

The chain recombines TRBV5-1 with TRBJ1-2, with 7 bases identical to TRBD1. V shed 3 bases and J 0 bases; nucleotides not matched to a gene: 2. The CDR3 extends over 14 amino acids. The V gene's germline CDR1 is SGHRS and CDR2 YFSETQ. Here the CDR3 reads CASSSQGANYGYTF. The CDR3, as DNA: TGCGCCAGCAGCTCGCAGGGGGCTAACTATGGCTACACCTTC. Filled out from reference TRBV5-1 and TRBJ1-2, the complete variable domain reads KAGVTQTPRYLIKTRGQQVTLSCSPISGHRSVSWYQQTPGQGLQFLFEYFSETQRNKGNFPGRFSGRQFSNSRSEMNVSTLELGDSALYLCASSSQGANYGYTFGSGTRLTVV.

DNA for the CDR3: TGTGCCAGCAGCTTCGGCAGGGGGGTCTCCATACGCCAGCCCCAGCATTTT. This sequence encodes CASSFGRGVSIRQPQHF. The gene calls are TRBV7-8 and TRBJ1-5, with 7 bases that match TRBD1. The germline V gene encodes CDR1 SGHVS and CDR2 FQNEAQ. The ends lost 3 bases at V and 7 bases at J; junction bases unmatched: 15. CDR3 length: 17 amino acids.

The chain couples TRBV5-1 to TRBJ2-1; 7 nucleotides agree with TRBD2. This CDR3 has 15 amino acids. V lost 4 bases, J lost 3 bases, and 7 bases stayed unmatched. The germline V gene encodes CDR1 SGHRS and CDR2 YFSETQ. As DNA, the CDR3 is TGCGCCAGCAGCGATCACCGGGACTACTACAATGAGCAGTTCTTC. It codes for CASSDHRDYYNEQFF.

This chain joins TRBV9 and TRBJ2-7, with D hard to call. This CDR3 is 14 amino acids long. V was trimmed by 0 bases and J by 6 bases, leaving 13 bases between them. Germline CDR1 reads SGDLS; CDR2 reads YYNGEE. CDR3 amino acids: CASSVEIAAVEQYF. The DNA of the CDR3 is TGTGCCAGCAGCGTAGAGATTGCCGCAGTCGAGCAGTACTTC.

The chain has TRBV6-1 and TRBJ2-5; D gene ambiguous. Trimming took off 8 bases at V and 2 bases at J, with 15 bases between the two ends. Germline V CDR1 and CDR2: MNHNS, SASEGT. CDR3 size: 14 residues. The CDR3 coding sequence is TGTGCCAGCGTCCGAAACCCCAGGCAAGAGACCCAGTACTTC. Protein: CASVRNPRQETQYF.

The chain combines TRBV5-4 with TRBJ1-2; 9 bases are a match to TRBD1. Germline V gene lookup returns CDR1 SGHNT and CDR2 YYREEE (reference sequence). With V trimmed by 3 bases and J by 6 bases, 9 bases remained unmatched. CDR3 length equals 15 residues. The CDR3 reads CASSSKQGAKDGYTF. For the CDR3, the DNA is TGTGCCAGCAGCTCAAAACAGGGGGCTAAGGATGGCTACACCTTC.

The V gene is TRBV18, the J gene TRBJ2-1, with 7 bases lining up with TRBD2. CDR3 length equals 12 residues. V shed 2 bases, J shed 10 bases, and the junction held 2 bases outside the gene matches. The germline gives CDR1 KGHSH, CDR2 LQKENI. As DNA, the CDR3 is TGTGCCAGCTCACCAGGGGGGGACGAGCAGTTCTTC. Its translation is CASSPGGDEQFF.